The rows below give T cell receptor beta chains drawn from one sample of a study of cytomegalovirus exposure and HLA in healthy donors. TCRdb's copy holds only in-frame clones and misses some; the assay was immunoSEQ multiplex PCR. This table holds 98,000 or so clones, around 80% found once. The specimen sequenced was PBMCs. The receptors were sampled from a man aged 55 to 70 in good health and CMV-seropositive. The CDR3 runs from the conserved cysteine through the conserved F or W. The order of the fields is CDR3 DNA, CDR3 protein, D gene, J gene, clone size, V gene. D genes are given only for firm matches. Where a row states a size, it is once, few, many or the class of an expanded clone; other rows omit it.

cdr3_nt: TGTGCCAGCAGCAAGACAGGAGGAACGAACACCGGGGAGCTGTTTTTT; cdr3_aa: CASSKTGGTNTGELFF; d_call: -; j_call: TRBJ2-2; clone_size: -; v_call: TRBV7-6
cdr3_nt: TGTGCCAGCAGCGCGAGGACAGGGAATTCACCCCTCCACTTT; cdr3_aa: CASSARTGNSPLHF; d_call: TRBD1; j_call: TRBJ1-6; clone_size: -; v_call: TRBV9
cdr3_nt: TGTGCCAGCAGCTTAGATGATGGGGGCTTACTCTACGAGCAGTACTTC; cdr3_aa: CASSLDDGGLLYEQYF; d_call: -; j_call: TRBJ2-7; clone_size: -; v_call: TRBV11-2
cdr3_nt: TGTGCCAGCAGGGACCCGGGAGGTCTCACTGAAGCTTTCTTT; cdr3_aa: CASRDPGGLTEAFF; d_call: -; j_call: TRBJ1-1; clone_size: -; v_call: TRBV28
cdr3_nt: TGCGCCAGCAGCGTTCGGGGGGACATTCAGTACTTC; cdr3_aa: CASSVRGDIQYF; d_call: TRBD2; j_call: TRBJ2-4; clone_size: -; v_call: TRBV5-1
cdr3_nt: TGTGCCAGCTCACCACGGACAGCTGCCTCTGGGGCCAACGTCCTGACTTTC; cdr3_aa: CASSPRTAASGANVLTF; d_call: -; j_call: TRBJ2-6; clone_size: -; v_call: TRBV18
cdr3_nt: TGTGCCAGCAGCATGACCGGGACAGTCTACGAGCAGTACTTC; cdr3_aa: CASSMTGTVYEQYF; d_call: TRBD1; j_call: TRBJ2-7; clone_size: -; v_call: TRBV5-4
cdr3_nt: TGTGCCAGCAGCATAGGGACAGCAGATCAGCCCCAGCATTTT; cdr3_aa: CASSIGTADQPQHF; d_call: TRBD1; j_call: TRBJ1-5; clone_size: -; v_call: TRBV5-6
cdr3_nt: TGTGCCAGCAGCGGACAGGGGGCCGGAACTGAAGCTTTCTTT; cdr3_aa: CASSGQGAGTEAFF; d_call: TRBD1; j_call: TRBJ1-1; clone_size: -; v_call: TRBV9
cdr3_nt: TGTGCCAGCAGCCTGGGGACACCCAAGACCCAGTACTTC; cdr3_aa: CASSLGTPKTQYF; d_call: -; j_call: TRBJ2-5; clone_size: -; v_call: TRBV11-2
cdr3_nt: TGCGCCAGCAGCGCACAGGGTCGGGGGGCAGATACGCAGTATTTT; cdr3_aa: CASSAQGRGADTQYF; d_call: -; j_call: TRBJ2-3; clone_size: -; v_call: TRBV5-1
cdr3_nt: TGTGCCAGCAGTGAGTCAAGGACAGGGGGTTTCTACGAGCAGTACTTC; cdr3_aa: CASSESRTGGFYEQYF; d_call: TRBD1; j_call: TRBJ2-7; clone_size: few; v_call: TRBV6-1
cdr3_nt: TGTGCCAGCAGCTTCCCAGGGGCCTACGAGCAGTACTTC; cdr3_aa: CASSFPGAYEQYF; d_call: -; j_call: TRBJ2-7; clone_size: -; v_call: TRBV7-9
cdr3_nt: TGCGCCAGCAGCCGGGACAGGAGCTCCTATAATTCACCCCTCCACTTT; cdr3_aa: CASSRDRSSYNSPLHF; d_call: TRBD1; j_call: TRBJ1-6; clone_size: -; v_call: TRBV5-1
cdr3_nt: TGTGCCAGCTCACCCAGTGGAGGGAACACTGAAGCTTTCTTT; cdr3_aa: CASSPSGGNTEAFF; d_call: -; j_call: TRBJ1-1; clone_size: -; v_call: TRBV18
cdr3_nt: TGTGCCAGCAGTGTACAGGGTCCGCATTCACCCCTCCACTTT; cdr3_aa: CASSVQGPHSPLHF; d_call: -; j_call: TRBJ1-6; clone_size: once; v_call: TRBV27
cdr3_nt: TGCAGCGTTGGGCAGGGGACTGAAGCTTTCTTT; cdr3_aa: CSVGQGTEAFF; d_call: -; j_call: TRBJ1-1; clone_size: few; v_call: TRBV29-1